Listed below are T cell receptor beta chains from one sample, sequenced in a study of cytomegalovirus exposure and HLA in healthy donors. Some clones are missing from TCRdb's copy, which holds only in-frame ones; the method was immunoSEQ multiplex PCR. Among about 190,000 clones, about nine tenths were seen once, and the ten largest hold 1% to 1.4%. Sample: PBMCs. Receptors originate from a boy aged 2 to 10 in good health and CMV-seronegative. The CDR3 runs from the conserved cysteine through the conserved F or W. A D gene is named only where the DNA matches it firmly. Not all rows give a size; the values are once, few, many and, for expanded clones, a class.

CDR3: CASRRGVEQFF
DNA: TGTGCCAGCAGGCGGGGCGTTGAGCAGTTCTTC
size: .
D: .
J: TRBJ2-1
V: TRBV2

CDR3: CASSAGGGLAYEQYF
DNA: TGTGCCAGCAGTGCAGGGGGCGGGCTCGCCTACGAGCAGTACTTC
size: .
D: TRBD1
J: TRBJ2-7
V: TRBV2

CDR3: CASRERTPTYEQYF
DNA: TGTGCCAGCAGAGAGCGGACTCCGACCTACGAGCAGTACTTC
size: .
D: .
J: TRBJ2-7
V: TRBV28

CDR3: CASSAAGFGAEAFF
DNA: TGTGCCAGCAGTGCCGCCGGGTTCGGTGCTGAAGCTTTCTTT
size: .
D: .
J: TRBJ1-1
V: TRBV28

CDR3: CASSLDVFVMASGKLNEQFF
DNA: TGTGCCAGCAGCTTAGATGTATTCGTAATGGCTAGCGGGAAATTGAATGAGCAGTTCTTC
size: .
D: TRBD2
J: TRBJ2-1
V: TRBV11-2

CDR3: CASSFHLAGLSYEQYF
DNA: TGTGCCAGCAGTTTCCACCTAGCGGGCCTTTCCTACGAGCAGTACTTC
size: .
D: TRBD2
J: TRBJ2-7
V: TRBV28

CDR3: CSVGGRGRETQYF
DNA: TGCAGCGTTGGGGGGAGGGGTCGGGAGACCCAGTACTTC
size: .
D: TRBD2
J: TRBJ2-5
V: TRBV29-1

CDR3: CASRLGTSGTNIYEQYF
DNA: TGCGCCAGCAGGCTCGGAACTAGCGGGACGAATATCTACGAGCAGTACTTC
size: .
D: TRBD2
J: TRBJ2-7
V: TRBV5-1

CDR3: CASSYSLQGAYGYTF
DNA: TGTGCCAGCAGTTACTCTCTACAGGGGGCCTATGGCTACACCTTC
size: .
D: TRBD1
J: TRBJ1-2
V: TRBV6-6

CDR3: CASSLGQTGVGYTF
DNA: TGTGCCAGCAGCTTAGGTCAGACAGGGGTAGGCTACACCTTC
size: .
D: TRBD1
J: TRBJ1-2
V: TRBV7-9

CDR3: CAWSVLAEYNEQFF
DNA: TGTGCCTGGAGTGTATTAGCGGAGTACAATGAGCAGTTCTTC
size: .
D: .
J: TRBJ2-1
V: TRBV30

CDR3: CASSLGPDRRAFF
DNA: TGTGCCAGCAGCTTAGGCCCGGACAGAAGGGCTTTCTTT
size: few
D: .
J: TRBJ1-1
V: TRBV13

CDR3: CATSRDKPYNQPQHF
DNA: TGTGCCACCAGCAGAGATAAGCCATACAATCAGCCCCAGCATTTT
size: .
D: .
J: TRBJ1-5
V: TRBV15

CDR3: CASSRDRSGEKLFF
DNA: TGTGCCAGCAGCCGGGACAGGTCTGGTGAAAAACTGTTTTTT
size: .
D: TRBD1
J: TRBJ1-4
V: TRBV5-5

CDR3: CASIDSRLGYTDTQYF
DNA: TGTGCCAGCATCGACAGTAGACTGGGATACACAGATACGCAGTATTTT
size: .
D: .
J: TRBJ2-3
V: TRBV28

CDR3: CASSVAGGPHEQYF
DNA: TGTGCCAGCAGCGTAGCGGGAGGTCCCCACGAGCAGTACTTC
size: .
D: TRBD2
J: TRBJ2-7
V: TRBV6-5

CDR3: CASRQGVSSDTQYF
DNA: TGTGCCAGCAGACAGGGGGTCTCTTCGGATACGCAGTATTTT
size: .
D: TRBD1
J: TRBJ2-3
V: TRBV6-1

CDR3: CASTGTSGNLAKNIQYF
DNA: TGTGCCAGCACCGGGACTAGCGGGAATCTAGCCAAAAACATTCAGTACTTC
size: .
D: TRBD2
J: TRBJ2-4
V: TRBV28

CDR3: CASSLANLWGQGYEQYF
DNA: TGTGCCAGCAGCTTAGCGAATCTGTGGGGACAGGGCTACGAGCAGTACTTC
size: .
D: TRBD1
J: TRBJ2-7
V: TRBV7-2

CDR3: CASSTGQGRSYEQYF
DNA: TGCGCCAGCAGCACAGGACAGGGGCGTTCCTACGAGCAGTACTTC
size: .
D: TRBD1
J: TRBJ2-7
V: TRBV5-1

CDR3: CASSPADRGNQPQHF
DNA: TGCGCCAGCAGCCCAGCCGACAGGGGGAACCAGCCCCAGCATTTT
size: .
D: TRBD1
J: TRBJ1-5
V: TRBV4-1

CDR3: CASSITGGSVEKLFF
DNA: TGTGCCAGTAGTATAACTGGGGGGTCTGTTGAAAAACTGTTTTTT
size: .
D: .
J: TRBJ1-4
V: TRBV19

CDR3: CASGQGASQPQHF
DNA: TGTGCCAGCGGACAGGGGGCATCTCAGCCCCAGCATTTT
size: .
D: TRBD1
J: TRBJ1-5
V: TRBV27

CDR3: CASSFVGEGTEAFF
DNA: TGCGCCAGCAGCTTTGTGGGTGAGGGCACTGAAGCTTTCTTT
size: .
D: .
J: TRBJ1-1
V: TRBV5-1

CDR3: CASSPLPGTVSYEQYF
DNA: TGTGCCAGCAGTCCGCTCCCCGGGACAGTCTCCTACGAGCAGTACTTC
size: .
D: TRBD1
J: TRBJ2-7
V: TRBV28

CDR3: CASSEIAPHPGGSEQYF
DNA: TGTGCCAGCAGTGAAATCGCCCCGCACCCAGGTGGAAGCGAGCAGTACTTC
size: few
D: .
J: TRBJ2-7
V: TRBV6-1

CDR3: CASSSTGSHNEQFF
DNA: TGTGCCAGCAGTTCAACAGGGTCCCACAATGAGCAGTTCTTC
size: few
D: .
J: TRBJ2-1
V: TRBV28

CDR3: CAWRRTEKGTQYF
DNA: TGTGCCTGGAGACGGACTGAGAAGGGCACCCAGTACTTC
size: .
D: .
J: TRBJ2-5
V: TRBV30

CDR3: CASSLSLAGGFQETQYF
DNA: TGTGCCAGCAGCTTAAGTCTAGCGGGGGGCTTCCAAGAGACCCAGTACTTC
size: .
D: TRBD2
J: TRBJ2-5
V: TRBV7-8

CDR3: CASSHITPLTGTGNQPQHF
DNA: TGCGCCAGCAGCCATATAACCCCTCTAACAGGGACGGGCAATCAGCCCCAGCATTTT
size: .
D: .
J: TRBJ1-5
V: TRBV4-1

CDR3: CSSSFLAIGYTF
DNA: TGTTCCAGCAGCTTTCTTGCGATTGGCTACACCTTC
size: few
D: .
J: TRBJ1-2
V: TRBV7-9

CDR3: CASSTATSGGAVDTQYF
DNA: TGTGCCAGCAGCACCGCGACTAGCGGGGGGGCCGTAGATACGCAGTATTTT
size: .
D: TRBD2
J: TRBJ2-3
V: TRBV9

CDR3: CASYRDRGPYEQYF
DNA: TGTGCCAGCTACCGGGACAGGGGACCCTACGAGCAGTACTTC
size: few
D: TRBD1
J: TRBJ2-7
V: TRBV2

CDR3: CASRIAGTAAYNEQFF
DNA: TGTGCCAGCAGGATTGCCGGGACAGCGGCCTACAATGAGCAGTTCTTC
size: .
D: TRBD1
J: TRBJ2-1
V: TRBV28

CDR3: CASSPPSVPYNEQFF
DNA: TGTGCCAGCTCACCACCTAGCGTCCCTTACAATGAGCAGTTCTTC
size: .
D: .
J: TRBJ2-1
V: TRBV18

CDR3: CASSAVGSSYEQYF
DNA: TGTGCCAGCTCCGCAGTCGGGAGCTCCTACGAGCAGTACTTC
size: .
D: .
J: TRBJ2-7
V: TRBV28

CDR3: CAWSLPGLAGNQETQYF
DNA: TGTGCCTGGAGTCTCCCCGGACTAGCGGGGAACCAAGAGACCCAGTACTTC
size: .
D: TRBD2
J: TRBJ2-5
V: TRBV30

CDR3: CASSLVEGYSGEKLFF
DNA: TGTGCCAGCAGCTTAGTAGAGGGCTATTCGGGGGAAAAACTGTTTTTT
size: .
D: .
J: TRBJ1-4
V: TRBV11-2

CDR3: CASSPLGTENTEAFF
DNA: TGTGCCAGCAGTCCCCTGGGGACAGAGAACACTGAAGCTTTCTTT
size: .
D: TRBD1
J: TRBJ1-1
V: TRBV27

CDR3: CASSIWGQSTDTQYF
DNA: TGTGCCAGTAGTATATGGGGACAGAGCACAGATACGCAGTATTTT
size: .
D: TRBD1
J: TRBJ2-3
V: TRBV19

CDR3: CASSLPSGGYTF
DNA: TGCGCCAGCAGCTTGCCCAGCGGTGGCTACACCTTC
size: .
D: .
J: TRBJ1-2
V: TRBV5-1

CDR3: CASSVATDRGKLFF
DNA: TGTGCCAGCAGCGTAGCTACGGACAGGGGAAAACTGTTTTTT
size: .
D: TRBD1
J: TRBJ1-4
V: TRBV9

CDR3: CASSLGASGRPDNEQFF
DNA: TGTGCCAGCAGCCTCGGGGCTAGCGGGAGGCCCGACAATGAGCAGTTCTTC
size: .
D: TRBD2
J: TRBJ2-1
V: TRBV4-2